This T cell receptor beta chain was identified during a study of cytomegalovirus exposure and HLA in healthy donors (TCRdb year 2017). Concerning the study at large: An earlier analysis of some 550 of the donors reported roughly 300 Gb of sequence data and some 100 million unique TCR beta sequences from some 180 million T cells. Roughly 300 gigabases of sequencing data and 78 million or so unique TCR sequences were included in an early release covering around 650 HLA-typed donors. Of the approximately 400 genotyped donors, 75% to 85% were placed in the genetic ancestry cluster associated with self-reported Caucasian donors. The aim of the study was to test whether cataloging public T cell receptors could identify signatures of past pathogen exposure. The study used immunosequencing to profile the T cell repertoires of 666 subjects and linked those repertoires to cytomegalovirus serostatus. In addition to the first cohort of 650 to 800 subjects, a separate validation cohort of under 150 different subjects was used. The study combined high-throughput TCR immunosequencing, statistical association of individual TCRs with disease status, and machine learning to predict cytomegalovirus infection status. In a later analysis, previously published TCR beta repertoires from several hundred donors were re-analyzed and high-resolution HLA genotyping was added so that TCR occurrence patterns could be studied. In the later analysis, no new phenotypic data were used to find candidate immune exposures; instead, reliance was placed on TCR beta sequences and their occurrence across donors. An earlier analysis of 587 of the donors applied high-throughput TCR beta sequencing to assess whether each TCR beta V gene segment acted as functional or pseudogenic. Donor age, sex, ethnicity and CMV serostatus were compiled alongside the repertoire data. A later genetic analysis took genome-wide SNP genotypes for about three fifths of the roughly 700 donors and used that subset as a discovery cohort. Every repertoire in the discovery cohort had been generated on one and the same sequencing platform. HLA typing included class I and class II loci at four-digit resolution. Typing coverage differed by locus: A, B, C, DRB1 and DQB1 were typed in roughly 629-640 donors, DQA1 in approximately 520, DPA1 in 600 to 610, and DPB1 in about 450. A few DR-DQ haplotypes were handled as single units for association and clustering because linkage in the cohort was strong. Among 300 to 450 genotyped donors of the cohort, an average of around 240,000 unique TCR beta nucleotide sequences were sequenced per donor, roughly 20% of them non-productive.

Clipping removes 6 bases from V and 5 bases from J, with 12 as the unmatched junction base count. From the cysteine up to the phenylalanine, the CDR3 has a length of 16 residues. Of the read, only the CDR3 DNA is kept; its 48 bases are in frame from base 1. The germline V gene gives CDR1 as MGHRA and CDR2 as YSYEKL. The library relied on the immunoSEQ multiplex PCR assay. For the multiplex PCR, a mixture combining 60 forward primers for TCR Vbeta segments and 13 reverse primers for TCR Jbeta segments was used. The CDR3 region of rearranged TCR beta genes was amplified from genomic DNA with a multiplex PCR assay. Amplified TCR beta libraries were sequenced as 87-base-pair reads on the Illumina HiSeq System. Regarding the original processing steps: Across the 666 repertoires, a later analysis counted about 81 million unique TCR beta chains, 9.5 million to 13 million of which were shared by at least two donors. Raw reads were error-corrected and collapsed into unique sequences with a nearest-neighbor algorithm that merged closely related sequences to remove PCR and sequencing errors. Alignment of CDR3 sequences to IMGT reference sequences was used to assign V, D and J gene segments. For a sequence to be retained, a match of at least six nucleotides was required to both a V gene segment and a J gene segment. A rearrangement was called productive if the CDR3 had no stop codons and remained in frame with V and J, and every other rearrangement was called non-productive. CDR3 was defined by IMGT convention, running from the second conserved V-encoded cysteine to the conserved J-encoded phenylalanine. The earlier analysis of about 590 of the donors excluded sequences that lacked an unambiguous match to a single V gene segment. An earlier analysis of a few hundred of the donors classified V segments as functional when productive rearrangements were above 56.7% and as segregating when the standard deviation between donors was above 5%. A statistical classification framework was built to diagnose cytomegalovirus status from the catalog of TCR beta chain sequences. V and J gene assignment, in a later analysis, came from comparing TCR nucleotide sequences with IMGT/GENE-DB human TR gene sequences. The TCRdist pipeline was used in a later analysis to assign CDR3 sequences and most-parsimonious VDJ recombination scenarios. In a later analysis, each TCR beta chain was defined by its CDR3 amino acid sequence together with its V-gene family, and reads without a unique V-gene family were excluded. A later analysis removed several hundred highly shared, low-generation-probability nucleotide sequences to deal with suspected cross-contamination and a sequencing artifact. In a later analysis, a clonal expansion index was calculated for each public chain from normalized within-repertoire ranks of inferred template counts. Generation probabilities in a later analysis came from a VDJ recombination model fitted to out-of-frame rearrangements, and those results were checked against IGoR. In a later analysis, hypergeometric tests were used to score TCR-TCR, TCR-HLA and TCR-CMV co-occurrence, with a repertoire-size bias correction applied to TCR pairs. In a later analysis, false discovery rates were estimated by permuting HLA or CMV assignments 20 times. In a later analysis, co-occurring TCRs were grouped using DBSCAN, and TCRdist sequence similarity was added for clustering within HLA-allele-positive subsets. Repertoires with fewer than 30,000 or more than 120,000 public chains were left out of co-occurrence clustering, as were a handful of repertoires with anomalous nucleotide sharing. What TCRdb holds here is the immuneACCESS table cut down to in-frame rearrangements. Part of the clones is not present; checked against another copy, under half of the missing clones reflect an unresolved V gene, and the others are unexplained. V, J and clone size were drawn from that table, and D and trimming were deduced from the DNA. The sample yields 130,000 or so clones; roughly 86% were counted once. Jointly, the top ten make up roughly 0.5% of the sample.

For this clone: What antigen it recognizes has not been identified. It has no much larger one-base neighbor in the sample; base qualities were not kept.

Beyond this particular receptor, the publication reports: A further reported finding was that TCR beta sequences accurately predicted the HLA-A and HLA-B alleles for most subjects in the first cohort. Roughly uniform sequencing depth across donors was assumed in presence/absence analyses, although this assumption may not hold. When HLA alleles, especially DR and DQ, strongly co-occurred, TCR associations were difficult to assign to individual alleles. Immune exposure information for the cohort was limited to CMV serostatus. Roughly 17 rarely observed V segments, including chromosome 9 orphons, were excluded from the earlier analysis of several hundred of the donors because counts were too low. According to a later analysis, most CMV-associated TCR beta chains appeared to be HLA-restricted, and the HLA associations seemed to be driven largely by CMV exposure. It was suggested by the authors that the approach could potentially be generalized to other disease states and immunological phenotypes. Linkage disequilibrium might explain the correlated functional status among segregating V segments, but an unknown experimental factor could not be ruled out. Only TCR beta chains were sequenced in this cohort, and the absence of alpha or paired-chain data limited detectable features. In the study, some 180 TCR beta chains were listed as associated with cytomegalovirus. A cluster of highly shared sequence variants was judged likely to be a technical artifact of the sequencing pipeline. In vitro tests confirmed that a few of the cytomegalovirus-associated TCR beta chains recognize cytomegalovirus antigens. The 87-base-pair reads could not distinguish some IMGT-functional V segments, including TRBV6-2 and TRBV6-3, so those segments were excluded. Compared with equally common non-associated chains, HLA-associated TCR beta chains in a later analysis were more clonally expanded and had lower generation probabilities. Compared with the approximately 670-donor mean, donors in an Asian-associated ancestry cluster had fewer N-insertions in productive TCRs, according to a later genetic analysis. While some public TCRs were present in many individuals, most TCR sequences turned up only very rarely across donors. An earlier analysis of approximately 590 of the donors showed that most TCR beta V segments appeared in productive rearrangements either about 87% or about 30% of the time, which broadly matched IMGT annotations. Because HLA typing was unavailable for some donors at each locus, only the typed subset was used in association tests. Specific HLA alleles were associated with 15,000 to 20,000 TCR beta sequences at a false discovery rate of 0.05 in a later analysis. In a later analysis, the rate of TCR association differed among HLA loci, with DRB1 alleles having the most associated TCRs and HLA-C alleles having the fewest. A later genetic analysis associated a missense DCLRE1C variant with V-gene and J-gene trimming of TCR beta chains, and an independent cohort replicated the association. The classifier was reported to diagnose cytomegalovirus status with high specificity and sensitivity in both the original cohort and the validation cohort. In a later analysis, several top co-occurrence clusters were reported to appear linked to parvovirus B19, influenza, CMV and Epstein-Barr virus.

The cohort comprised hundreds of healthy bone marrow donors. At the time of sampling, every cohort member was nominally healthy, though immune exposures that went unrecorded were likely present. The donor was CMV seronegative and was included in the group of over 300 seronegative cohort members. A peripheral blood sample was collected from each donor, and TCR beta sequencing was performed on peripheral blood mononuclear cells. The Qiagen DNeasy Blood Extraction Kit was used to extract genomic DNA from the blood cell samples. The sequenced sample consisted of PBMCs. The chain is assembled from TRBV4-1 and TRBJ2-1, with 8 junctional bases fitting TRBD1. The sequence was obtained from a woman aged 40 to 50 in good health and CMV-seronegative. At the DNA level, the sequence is TGCGCCAGCAGACTTAACACCGGGACAGGCAACAATGAGCAGTTCTTC. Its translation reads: CASRLNTGTGNNEQFF.